Listed below are T cell receptor beta chains from one sample, sequenced in a study of blood T cell repertoires in COVID-19. TCRdb's copy holds only in-frame clones and misses some; the assay was immunoSEQ multiplex PCR. The table has nearly 350,000 clones, roughly 87% seen once; the top ten hold approximately 0.93%. The sample taken for sequencing was PBMCs or T cells enriched from blood (not recorded which). The origin of the receptors is a woman in her 30s who had recovered from COVID-19. CDR3s include the opening cysteine and the closing phenylalanine or tryptophan. D genes are given only for firm matches. Size is omitted from some rows. Given values are once, few, many or a class for expanded clones.

J gene	clone size	D gene	V gene	CDR3 protein	CDR3 DNA
TRBJ2-7	NA	NA	TRBV13	CASTSQKAKYEQYF	TGTGCCAGCACCTCTCAAAAAGCCAAATACGAGCAGTACTTC
TRBJ2-7	NA	TRBD1	TRBV3-1/TRBV3-2	CASSQAFGTGVEQYF	TGTGCCAGCAGCCAAGCTTTCGGGACAGGGGTCGAGCAGTACTTC
TRBJ1-4	NA	TRBD1	TRBV28	CASSAQGSDNEKLFF	TGTGCCAGCAGCGCACAGGGGTCGGATAATGAAAAACTGTTTTTT
TRBJ1-4	NA	NA	TRBV7-8	CASRGGSGNEKLFF	TGTGCCAGCAGGGGAGGGTCCGGCAATGAAAAACTGTTTTTT
TRBJ1-2	NA	TRBD1	TRBV3-1/TRBV3-2	CASSRGTGSGYTF	TGTGCCAGCAGCCGTGGGACAGGAAGTGGCTACACCTTC
TRBJ1-4	NA	NA	TRBV29-1	CSVPGQFGEKLFF	TGCAGCGTGCCAGGACAGTTTGGGGAAAAACTGTTTTTT
TRBJ2-7	many	NA	TRBV5-1	CASSSVFRATYEQYF	TGCGCCAGCAGCTCCGTCTTCAGGGCAACCTACGAGCAGTACTTC
TRBJ2-1	NA	NA	TRBV5-1	CASSPSVAGAYNEQFF	TGCGCCAGCAGCCCCTCGGTCGCGGGGGCTTACAATGAGCAGTTCTTC
TRBJ1-2	few	NA	TRBV5-1	CASSPDAVNGYTF	TGCGCCAGCAGCCCGGATGCGGTGAATGGCTACACCTTC
TRBJ1-1	NA	NA	TRBV25-1	CASSESWNTEAFF	TGTGCCAGCAGTGAATCGTGGAACACTGAAGCTTTCTTT
TRBJ2-7	few	NA	TRBV25-1	CASRGGVYEQYF	TGTGCCAGCAGGGGGGGTGTTTACGAGCAGTACTTC
TRBJ2-3	NA	TRBD2	TRBV10-3	CAISGGLAGGSRTQYF	TGTGCCATCAGTGGCGGACTAGCGGGGGGGTCGCGAACGCAGTATTTT
TRBJ2-7	NA	NA	TRBV6-1	CASREGAREYPRRPYEQYF	TGTGCCAGCAGGGAAGGGGCCAGGGAATACCCTCGGCGCCCCTACGAGCAGTACTTC
TRBJ2-1	NA	NA	TRBV24-1	CATSDPGVRQFF	TGTGCCACCAGTGACCCGGGGGTACGGCAGTTCTTC
TRBJ2-5	NA	TRBD2	TRBV7-8	CASSLALAGGPGGQYF	TGTGCCAGCAGCTTAGCGCTAGCGGGGGGTCCCGGGGGCCAGTACTTC
TRBJ1-1	NA	TRBD1	TRBV10-3	CAISGRGRDTEAFF	TGTGCCATCAGTGGCAGGGGGAGAGACACTGAAGCTTTCTTT
TRBJ1-5	few	TRBD1	TRBV7-2	CASSLGQGTNQPQHF	TGTGCCAGCAGCTTAGGACAGGGGACCAATCAGCCCCAGCATTTT
TRBJ2-1	NA	TRBD2	TRBV11-2	CASSSIAGGSSYNEQFF	TGTGCCAGCAGCTCCATAGCGGGGGGGAGCTCCTACAATGAGCAGTTCTTC
TRBJ1-2	few	NA	TRBV19	CASSGEGYTF	TGTGCCAGCTCAGGGGAGGGCTACACCTTC
TRBJ1-1	NA	NA	TRBV28	CASSYQGGAEAFF	TGTGCCAGCAGCTATCAGGGAGGGGCTGAAGCTTTCTTT
TRBJ2-2	NA	NA	TRBV6-2/TRBV6-3	CASSSGIGELFF	TGTGCCAGCAGTTCGGGGATCGGGGAGCTGTTTTTT
TRBJ1-1	NA	NA	TRBV21-1	CASSKEPQGVRGPTEAFF	TGTGCCAGCAGCAAAGAGCCACAGGGCGTCAGGGGGCCCACTGAAGCTTTCTTT
TRBJ2-4	once	TRBD1	TRBV28	CASSFGTGGAKNIQYF	TGTGCCAGCAGTTTCGGGACAGGAGGTGCCAAAAACATTCAGTACTTC
TRBJ2-1	NA	TRBD1	TRBV2	CASSRDRDNEQFF	TGTGCCAGCAGCCGGGACAGGGATAATGAGCAGTTCTTC
TRBJ2-3	few	NA	TRBV5-1	CASSLGGGLFSSTDTQYF	TGCGCCAGCAGCTTGGGCGGGGGCTTATTCTCTAGCACAGATACGCAGTATTTT
TRBJ2-2	once	TRBD1	TRBV11-2	CASSFRDRATGELFF	TGTGCCAGCAGCTTCCGGGACAGGGCCACCGGGGAGCTGTTTTTT
TRBJ2-1	NA	NA	TRBV19	CASSQSYNEQFF	TGTGCCAGTAGTCAGTCGTACAATGAGCAGTTCTTC
TRBJ2-2	NA	NA	TRBV7-6	CASSLGGRRPMNTGELFF	TGTGCCAGCAGCTTAGGGGGGCGGCGTCCGATGAACACCGGGGAGCTGTTTTTT
TRBJ2-7	NA	NA	TRBV7-9	CASSVGQPYEQYF	TGTGCCAGCAGCGTCGGACAGCCCTACGAGCAGTACTTC
TRBJ2-2	NA	NA	TRBV5-5	CASSPPRRPNTGELFF	TGTGCCAGCAGCCCCCCCCGCAGGCCGAACACCGGGGAGCTGTTTTTT
TRBJ1-5	NA	NA	TRBV19	CASSMALGPTSQPQHF	TGTGCCAGTAGTATGGCCCTAGGTCCGACGAGTCAGCCCCAGCATTTT
TRBJ1-2	NA	NA	TRBV7-9	CASSLSGFGYGYTF	TGTGCCAGCAGCTTGTCGGGGTTCGGGTATGGCTACACCTTC
TRBJ2-5	NA	TRBD2	TRBV5-1	CASSLTSGAAETQYF	TGCGCCAGCAGCCTAACTAGCGGGGCTGCGGAGACCCAGTACTTC
TRBJ2-6	NA	NA	TRBV30	CAWRESGANVLTF	TGTGCCTGGAGGGAGTCTGGGGCCAACGTCCTGACTTTC
TRBJ2-3	once	TRBD2	TRBV10-2	CASSDYGGSTDTQYF	TGCGCCAGCAGTGATTACGGGGGGAGCACAGATACGCAGTATTTT
TRBJ1-4	NA	NA	TRBV5-1	CASSFDSGINEKLFF	TGCGCCAGCAGCTTCGACAGCGGGATTAATGAAAAACTGTTTTTT
TRBJ2-2	NA	TRBD1	TRBV4-1	CASSRLPGDRRVAMGDTGELFF	TGCGCCAGCAGCCGACTCCCCGGGGACAGAAGAGTGGCGATGGGGGACACCGGGGAGCTGTTTTTT
TRBJ2-3	NA	NA	TRBV28	CASSFLTGLGTDTQYF	TGTGCCAGCAGTTTCCTGACAGGCCTCGGCACAGATACGCAGTATTTT
TRBJ1-1	NA	NA	TRBV28	CASTYGGAKNTEAFF	TGTGCCAGCACCTACGGGGGGGCCAAAAACACTGAAGCTTTCTTT
TRBJ1-5	NA	NA	TRBV11-2	CASSLDLRDGQPQHF	TGTGCCAGCAGCTTAGATCTGAGGGATGGCCAGCCCCAGCATTTT
TRBJ1-1	NA	NA	TRBV7-6	CASSYGRGWDTEAFF	TGTGCCAGCAGCTACGGGAGGGGATGGGACACTGAAGCTTTCTTT
TRBJ1-6	once	TRBD1	TRBV19	CASSTGTGKSSPLHF	TGTGCCAGTAGTACGGGGACAGGGAAGAGTTCACCCCTCCACTTT
TRBJ1-2	NA	TRBD1	TRBV2	CASRAGGTFGGYTF	TGTGCCAGCAGGGCAGGGGGCACGTTTGGAGGCTACACCTTC
TRBJ2-7	NA	NA	TRBV5-1	CASSPRDGGGPYEQYF	TGCGCCAGCAGCCCTCGAGATGGGGGGGGGCCCTACGAGCAGTACTTC
TRBJ2-7	NA	TRBD2	TRBV6-5	CASSYPPGRDPYEQYF	TGTGCCAGCAGTTACCCCCCTGGGAGGGACCCCTACGAGCAGTACTTC
TRBJ1-2	few	NA	TRBV2	CASTGGGYTF	TGTGCCAGCACCGGGGGGGGCTACACCTTC
TRBJ1-5	few	NA	TRBV19	CASMVEGFSSNQPQHF	TGTGCCAGTATGGTCGAGGGATTTTCAAGCAATCAGCCCCAGCATTTT
TRBJ1-3	NA	TRBD1	TRBV2	CASSPRTGFGNTIYF	TGTGCCAGCAGTCCTCGGACAGGGTTTGGTAACACCATATATTTT
TRBJ2-7	NA	NA	TRBV3-1/TRBV3-2	CASSRREGSYEQYF	TGTGCCAGCAGCCGTCGGGAAGGCTCCTACGAGCAGTACTTC
TRBJ1-1	NA	NA	TRBV4-1	CASSQGQGTTEAFF	TGCGCCAGCAGCCAAGGCCAGGGTACAACTGAAGCTTTCTTT
TRBJ1-6	NA	NA	TRBV6-5	CASSRGLDSPLHF	TGTGCCAGCAGCCGGGGTCTCGATTCACCCCTCCACTTT
TRBJ2-5	NA	NA	TRBV3-1/TRBV3-2	CASSLSVRPETQYF	TGTGCCAGCAGCCTAAGCGTCAGACCCGAGACCCAGTACTTC
TRBJ1-4	NA	NA	TRBV28	CASSPAGGRGEKLFF	TGTGCCAGCAGCCCGGCGGGGGGAAGGGGTGAAAAACTGTTTTTT
TRBJ1-1	NA	NA	TRBV28	CASSLFFGQSNTEAFF	TGTGCCAGCAGTTTATTTTTCGGACAGTCCAACACTGAAGCTTTCTTT